These T cell receptor beta chains were read from a single sample in a study of shared clonotypes between healthy human individuals. Sequencing used immunoSEQ multiplex PCR; TCRdb keeps in-frame clones, though not all of them. The table records approximately 510,000 clones, more than 65% of them present only once. The sample consisted of PBMCs. Receptors originate from a middle-aged woman in good health. Some clones in this sample may be carry-over from other donors' samples. The CDR3 runs from the conserved cysteine through the conserved F or W. Each record gives: clone size, V gene, D gene, J gene, CDR3 protein, CDR3 DNA. A D gene is named only where the DNA matches it firmly. Only part of the rows carry a size: once, few, many, or a class if the clone is expanded.

.	TRBV19	.	TRBJ2-5	CASSIESLQETQYF	TGTGCCAGTAGTATCGAGTCACTTCAAGAGACCCAGTACTTC
.	TRBV2	.	TRBJ1-5	CASRAGNQPQHF	TGTGCCAGCAGGGCGGGTAATCAGCCCCAGCATTTT
.	TRBV6-5	.	TRBJ2-7	CASSKDSSYEQYF	TGTGCCAGCAGTAAGGACAGCTCCTACGAGCAGTACTTC
.	TRBV20-1	.	TRBJ2-1	CSARGPNEQFF	TGCAGTGCTAGAGGACCAAATGAGCAGTTCTTC
.	TRBV7-2	TRBD2	TRBJ2-7	CASSQGLAGTYEQYF	TGTGCCAGCAGCCAGGGACTAGCGGGCACCTACGAGCAGTACTTC
.	TRBV5-1	.	TRBJ2-1	CASSPRLPNEQFF	TGCGCCAGCAGCCCACGACTGCCGAATGAGCAGTTCTTC
.	TRBV5-1	TRBD1	TRBJ2-2	CASSLRGQGSNTGELFF	TGCGCCAGCAGCTTGAGGGGACAGGGCTCGAACACCGGGGAGCTGTTTTTT
.	TRBV14	.	TRBJ2-1	CASSQDPGILRGVPWEQFF	TGTGCCAGCAGCCAAGATCCTGGGATTCTTCGCGGGGTACCTTGGGAGCAGTTCTTC
.	TRBV19	.	TRBJ1-1	CASSIGQTTMNTEAFF	TGTGCCAGTAGTATAGGACAGACGACTATGAACACTGAAGCTTTCTTT
once	TRBV18	.	TRBJ1-3	CASSPPSPSGNTIYF	TGTGCCAGCTCACCGCCCAGCCCCTCTGGAAACACCATATATTTT
.	TRBV6-1	TRBD2	TRBJ2-7	CATRPSGRIYEQYF	TGTGCCACCAGACCAAGCGGGAGAATTTACGAGCAGTACTTC
.	TRBV6-5	TRBD2	TRBJ2-7	CATTRTSGTYEQYF	TGTGCCACGACACGGACTAGCGGGACCTACGAGCAGTACTTC
.	TRBV7-3	.	TRBJ1-5	CASSLRPRGGGGNQPQHF	TGTGCCAGCAGCTTACGCCCTAGAGGTGGGGGCGGCAATCAGCCCCAGCATTTT
once	TRBV7-3	.	TRBJ2-1	CASSLDFGPPLFF	TGTGCCAGCAGCCTTGATTTCGGACCCCCGCTGTTCTTC
.	TRBV9	TRBD2	TRBJ2-1	CASSVGSLAGSSYNEQFF	TGTGCCAGCAGCGTAGGGTCTCTAGCGGGGAGCTCCTACAATGAGCAGTTCTTC
.	TRBV4-1	.	TRBJ1-4	CASNPGQSLEKLFF	TGCGCCAGCAACCCCGGACAGAGCTTAGAAAAACTGTTTTTT
.	TRBV19	.	TRBJ1-2	CASSPAGTYGYTF	TGTGCCAGTAGTCCTGCAGGGACCTATGGCTACACCTTC
once	TRBV5-4	.	TRBJ2-1	CASSSRAYNEQFF	TGTGCCAGCAGCTCCCGGGCCTACAATGAGCAGTTCTTC
.	TRBV18	.	TRBJ2-2	CASSPAGITGELFF	TGTGCCAGCTCACCAGCAGGAATCACCGGGGAGCTGTTTTTT
once	TRBV18	.	TRBJ1-1	CASSPAGGTVRDTEAFF	TGTGCCAGCTCACCAGCGGGAGGGACGGTGAGGGACACTGAAGCTTTCTTT
.	TRBV19	TRBD2	TRBJ2-1	CASIGGNEQFF	TGTGCCAGTATCGGGGGGAATGAGCAGTTCTTC
.	TRBV27	TRBD1	TRBJ1-4	CASSFAGTGSEKLFF	TGTGCCAGCAGTTTTGCCGGGACAGGGAGTGAAAAACTGTTTTTT
.	TRBV18	TRBD2	TRBJ2-7	CASSLLPPGLAGDYEQYF	TGTGCCAGCTCACTTTTGCCACCGGGACTAGCGGGAGATTACGAGCAGTACTTC
.	TRBV7-3	.	TRBJ1-1	CASSLAGGPMNTEAFF	TGTGCCAGCAGCTTAGCCGGGGGACCCATGAACACTGAAGCTTTCTTT
.	TRBV7-8	.	TRBJ1-2	CASSLVGASRIYGYTF	TGTGCCAGCAGCTTAGTAGGGGCCAGTCGAATCTATGGCTACACCTTC
.	TRBV5-4	TRBD1	TRBJ2-7	CASSEAGTGYHEQYF	TGTGCCAGCAGCGAAGCCGGGACAGGGTACCACGAGCAGTACTTC
.	TRBV18	.	TRBJ2-7	CASSPDSYEQYF	TGTGCCAGCTCACCCGACAGCTACGAGCAGTACTTC
.	TRBV19	.	TRBJ2-3	CASSTRRAEDLTDTQYF	TGTGCCAGTAGTACCCGGCGGGCAGAGGACCTCACAGATACGCAGTATTTT
.	TRBV5-1	.	TRBJ2-5	CASSSDRGETQYF	TGCGCCAGCAGCTCGGACAGAGGAGAGACCCAGTACTTC
.	TRBV2	TRBD2	TRBJ2-3	CASSRLAGGNTDTQYF	TGTGCCAGCAGTCGACTAGCGGGAGGCAACACAGATACGCAGTATTTT
.	TRBV4-1	.	TRBJ2-2	CASSDRLRGTGELFF	TGCGCCAGCAGTGACAGGCTTCGGGGCACCGGGGAGCTGTTTTTT
once	TRBV11-2	.	TRBJ2-4	CASSSLLDFLAKNIQYF	TGTGCCAGCAGCTCACTCTTGGATTTTCTAGCCAAAAACATTCAGTACTTC
.	TRBV19	.	TRBJ2-3	CAAGSETLDTQYF	TGTGCCGCGGGAAGCGAAACCCTAGATACGCAGTATTTT
.	TRBV5-1	.	TRBJ2-2	CASSLGQTNTGELFF	TGCGCCAGCAGCTTGGGGCAGACGAACACCGGGGAGCTGTTTTTT
.	TRBV19	.	TRBJ1-5	CASTHRGAFQPQHF	TGTGCCAGTACCCATCGGGGGGCCTTTCAGCCCCAGCATTTT